This TCR beta chain stems from a study of blood T cells in healthy people across ages. Study results and limitations: Getting older went along with TCR beta diversity per million T cells dropping roughly linearly. The percentage of naive T cells correlated strongly with TCR beta diversity.

It was with a sample-barcoded 5' primer and a J-beta primer mix that a second PCR of roughly 7 to 12 cycles was run. The yield of each sample was at least 2.5 million CDR3-containing paired-end reads. TCRdb fed the 5' RACE reads into MiXCR, producing one record per CDR3 protein. The sample shows 650,000 to 800,000 distinct CDR3 sequences, roughly 44% of them seen only once. As regards this clonotype: Its cognate antigen is unknown.

CDR3 size: 15 residues. Germline CDR1 is SEHNR and CDR2 is FQNEAQ (reference sequence). V lost 0 bases and J lost 7, with 13 bases in between. This receptor was obtained from a man aged 55 to 70 in good health. This rearrangement joins TRBV7-9 to TRBJ2-1; maybe TRBD1 (6 bases). The sequencing input was blood. This CDR3 reads CASSLARGTQNEQFF. The DNA of the CDR3 is TGTGCCAGCAGCTTAGCGAGGGGGACACAGAATGAGCAGTTCTTC.